This T cell receptor (beta chain) appears in the sequencing data of a study of vaccination and CD4 T cells after COVID-19. Study details: Stimulation of the cells used overlapping spike peptide pools from SARS-CoV-2 and from the common cold coronaviruses HCoV-NL63, HCoV-OC43 and HCoV-229E. Points from the study as a whole: Spike mono-reactivity was the property of 304 of 307 vaccine-specific clones in convalescent patients. Relatively few convalescent patients were studied, without early post-infection timepoints.

Treatment meaning: roughly ten-day PBMC culture with coronavirus spike peptide pools or control peptides (ViraFEST assay). It was before the COVID-19 pandemic (2011-2018) that the unexposed donor's CD4+ T cells were collected. Cultured CD4+ T cell DNA was sequenced using the Oncomine TCR Beta short-read assay. Once CD4+ T cells had been cultured, genomic DNA was extracted from them. From the PCR reads, TCRdb called clonotypes with MiXCR, one entry per CDR3 protein. This table holds roughly 7,200 distinct CDR3 sequences, approximately 34% found once. Remarks on this clonotype: Its antigen is currently unknown.

The V end was cut by 7 bases, the J end by 10 bases, with 18 bases between. CDR3 size: 14 residues. Per germline, CDR1 SGHKS and CDR2 YYEKEE (reference sequence). Sequences were obtained from CD4+ T cells from blood, cultured in vitro. This chain connects TRBV5-5 to TRBJ1-6; no definite D call. The clonotype was recovered from a human donor in good health. CDR3 in amino acids: CASGPGPTPSPLHF. The CDR3, as DNA: TGTGCCAGCGGCCCTGGCCCCACGCCCTCACCCCTCCACTTT. Together with reference TRBV5-5 and TRBJ1-6, the CDR3 gives the full variable domain: DAGVTQSPTHLIKTRGQQVTLRCSPISGHKSVSWYQQVLGQGPQFIFQYYEKEERGRGNFPDRFSARQFPNYSSELNVNALLLGDSALYLCASGPGPTPSPLHFGNGTRLTVT.